Listed below are T cell receptor beta chains from one sample, sequenced in a study of neoadjuvant nivolumab and ipilimumab in lung cancer. Generated by immunoSEQ multiplex PCR, the TCRdb table keeps only in-frame clones and is missing some. The data hold roughly 18,000 clones, with around three quarters observed a single time. Sample: tumor tissue, taken after neoadjuvant nivolumab, alone or with ipilimumab, at or shortly before surgery. These TCRs come from an adult with non-small cell lung cancer. CDR3s leave out the opening cysteine and the closing phenylalanine or tryptophan. Size tells how often a clone was seen (once, few, many) or the class of an expanded clone, and some rows leave it out.

>TRBJ2-1|once|TRBV6-5
ASSTGTAIYNEQF
>TRBJ1-6|few|TRBV11-2
ASSLTGGNSPLH
>TRBJ2-7|.|TRBV9
ASSVTGDRSEQY
>TRBJ1-6|.|TRBV6-1
ASSEGVNRSYNSPLH
>TRBJ2-7|.|TRBV7-8
ASSLTGTGSYEQY
>TRBJ1-6|.|TRBV5-4
ASSLGGRTLRGDSPLH
>TRBJ1-5|few|TRBV7-8
ASSLGSVSNQPQH
>TRBJ1-5|.|TRBV5-5
ASSLGVDRQPQH
>TRBJ2-7|.|TRBV7-2
ASSPQGHGNYEQY
>TRBJ1-5|.|TRBV6-1
ASMPGQGRQPQH
>TRBJ2-1|.|TRBV4-3
ASSQVLPGDEQF
>TRBJ1-6|once|TRBV9
ASSSQAQSSYNSPLH
>TRBJ2-5|.|TRBV6-1
ASSKTGGGQETQY
>TRBJ1-2|few|TRBV18
ASSPRPINYGYT
>TRBJ2-5|.|TRBV5-5
ASSLGDRVKETQY
>TRBJ2-3|.|TRBV20-1
SAPRVDTQY
>TRBJ2-6|.|TRBV7-2
ASSLSWAGANVLT
>TRBJ2-1|.|TRBV2
ASSEERGGYNEQF
>TRBJ2-5|once|TRBV6-5
ASSSGGETQY
>TRBJ1-5|.|TRBV5-1
ASSLSLDQPQH
>TRBJ1-5|few|TRBV28
ASSSQGNQPQH
>TRBJ1-2|.|TRBV4-3
ASSRDLTAYGYT
>TRBJ1-6|.|TRBV30
AWTLWVRSPLH
>TRBJ2-1|.|TRBV6-1
ASRALAGAYNEQF
>TRBJ2-2|.|TRBV19
ASSIGRTGSTGELF
>TRBJ2-7|few|TRBV2
ASNNLANEQY
>TRBJ1-5|.|TRBV9
ASSVEGLQPQH
>TRBJ1-4|.|TRBV18
ASSPPAGGPEKLF
>TRBJ2-3|few|TRBV25-1
ASTSLTGQLGGDTQY
>TRBJ2-3|.|TRBV6-6
ASSLAVPTDTQY
>TRBJ2-3|.|TRBV7-9
ATGWGPDTQY
>TRBJ2-1|.|TRBV12-5
ASAGLALGEQF
>TRBJ1-2|.|TRBV5-1
ASSKSTGETGYT
>TRBJ2-2|.|TRBV29-1
SVRGGDAGRAGELF
>TRBJ2-5|.|TRBV7-2
ASSFWTSGGGETQY
>TRBJ1-1|.|TRBV30
AWSVGQTNTEAF
>TRBJ2-2|.|TRBV5-1
ASSPSNTGELF
>TRBJ2-3|.|TRBV4-1
ASSQHRSGGTDTQY
>TRBJ2-1|.|TRBV10-2
ASSELGRVNEQF
>TRBJ2-3|once|TRBV19
ASSMGRGVVDTQY
>TRBJ2-1|.|TRBV7-9
ASSLLAQAYNEQF
>TRBJ2-7|.|TRBV15
ATSIGQGVNEQY